The subject of this entry is one T cell receptor (beta chain). Its specificity is unknown. These data originate in a study of shared clonotypes between healthy human individuals. General study findings and limits: Among a few donors, around 5% of naive CD4 clonotypes were found in common.

Deep was the level used in running the assay. Some clones are missing from TCRdb's copy, which holds only in-frame ones; the method was immunoSEQ multiplex PCR. The sample lists over a million clones, around 97% occurring once. CD45RA-negative memory and CD45RA+ naive subsets were split from the CD4+ cells. The sequencing sample was made of naive CD4+ T cells sorted from blood. Regarding subset: CD45RA+ positively selected. This TCR came from a man aged 25-45 years in good health.

CDR3 residues: CAIRQTSGRTDPIYNEQFF. The CDR3 nucleotides read TGTGCCATCAGACAGACTAGCGGGCGTACCGACCCCATCTACAATGAGCAGTTCTTC. V usage is TRBV10-3 and J usage is TRBJ2-1; the match to TRBD2 covers 10 bases. The CDR3 contains 19 residues. Germline trimming cut 6 bases from V and 3 bases from J; bases unmatched to any gene: 17. CDR1 and CDR2 (germline): ENHRY, SYGVKD.